The T cell receptor (beta chain) described here comes from a study of blood T cell repertoires in COVID-19 (dated by TCRdb to 2018 to 2020). Notes on the research overall: Collaborator samples came from the United States, Italy and Spain and covered acute and convalescent phases of COVID-19. The prospective study material was composed of cDNA or gDNA derived from T cells, B-cell-depleted T cells, or PBMCs. The dataset comprised deeply sampled blood TCRbeta repertoires from subjects exposed to, actively infected with, or recovered from COVID-19. The repertoires were released in a freely available public database intended as a resource for research on the immune response to SARS-CoV-2. The samples were drawn from the first 160 participants of the ongoing ImmuneRACE study and from some 1,300 subjects provided by 6 global collaborators. Sample metadata almost always included a de-identified subject ID, COVID-19 status, age in years and sex. Where available, HLA class I and class II types were taken from metadata supplied by the sample provider and were not determined by assay-based typing.

CDR1 and CDR2 (SNHLY, FYNNEI) derive from the germline V gene. At the junction V is shortened by 4 bases and J by 5 bases, with 17 bases in between. The CDR3 spans 15 residues, from the cysteine through the phenylalanine. Solely the CDR3 DNA is kept, with 45 bases framed from the first base. Worth noting for this clone: This receptor's antigen is unknown. Base qualities are not provided; no much larger clone lies one nucleotide away.

Study-level results and caveats: The quantity of clinical and demographic metadata differed by source and by participant and was supplied without curation.

Each collaborating institution followed its own protocols to collect whole blood in K2EDTA tubes. Collaborator samples were shipped for TCRbeta analysis as frozen whole blood, isolated PBMCs, or DNA extracted from either sample type. TCRbeta CDR3 regions were amplified from genomic DNA using the immunoSEQ Assay, a bias-controlled multiplex PCR. The source study handled its data this way. The number of nucleated cells in each sample was estimated by amplification of reference gene primers within the assay. To quantify the absolute abundance of each unique TCRbeta CDR3 rearrangement, sequence reads were collapsed and filtered. For each sample, productive Simpson clonality was calculated as the square root of Simpson's diversity index over productive rearrangements. TCRdb mirrors the immuneACCESS table, restricted to in-frame sequences. Some clones are absent from its copies; in checked studies, under half trace to an unresolved V gene, and the reason for the others is unknown. V and J calls and clone size are as listed in that table; D and trimming were resolved from the DNA. This sample gives about 190,000 clones in total; approximately 79% of them show up just once. The ten most abundant clones make up roughly 12% of the sample.

The receptor's source is a woman in her forties or fifties with acute or convalescent COVID-19. In this chain, TRBV2 is recombined with TRBJ1-1, with a weak D call of TRBD1 (5 bases match). Material: peripheral blood. The CDR3 in this case is CASSVGQGERTEAFF. In nucleotide form, the sequence is TGTGCCAGCAGTGTGGGGCAGGGTGAGCGTACTGAAGCTTTCTTT.